This TCR beta chain is drawn from a study of shared clonotypes between healthy human individuals. The table came from immunoSEQ multiplex PCR; TCRdb's copy has only in-frame clones and leaves some out. In the table there are about 990,000 clones, around three quarters of which are singletons. Whole-study results and caveats: Larger richness was generally estimated for naive than memory subsets.

A remark on this clone: The antigen is unknown.

This TCR came from a man between 18 and 35 years old in good health. Some clones in this sample may be carry-over from other donors' samples. The sequencing input was memory CD4+ T cells from PBMCs. Stated subset: CD45RA-negative fraction.

The CDR3: CASSLTGSTDTQYF. The DNA for the CDR3 is TGCGCCAGCAGCCTCACTGGTAGCACAGATACGCAGTATTTT. The V and J genes are TRBV4-1 and TRBJ2-3; unclear D gene. Germline lookup yields CDR1 MGHRA and CDR2 YSYEKL. Trimming shortened V by 4 bases and J by 0 bases, and 8 bases separated the two germline ends. CDR3 length: 14 residues.